This T cell receptor beta chain was obtained from a study of spatial heterogeneity in lung cancer. Study-level background: Alpha-chain sequences were consistently detected less often than beta-chain sequences. Within raw reads, each unique TCR and UMI combination appeared on average more than ten times. Study-wide findings and caveats: Among blood samples, ubiquitous expanded tumor TCRs appeared more at resection than at follow-up.

TCRdb independently ran MiXCR on the 5' RACE reads; one entry per CDR3 protein. The table has tens of thousands of distinct CDR3 sequences, less than 15% seen once; the top ten hold just over 40%. In regard to this clonotype: Its antigen is still unknown.

Documented time point: sample taken at primary tumor resection. Researchers sequenced whole RNA taken from tumor, nontumor lung or frozen PBMC without sorting. Samples were donated by 72 untreated early-stage non-small cell lung cancer patients. The germline V gene encodes CDR1 MGHDK and CDR2 SYGVNS. This CDR3 is built from 12 residues. Between the trimmed V and J ends, which lost 2 bases and 5 bases, there was a span of 6 bases. This TCR came from a male donor with early-stage non-small cell lung cancer. The chain joins TRBV25-1 to TRBJ2-5; D unresolved. Sequencing was performed on PBMCs, taken at surgery. The CDR3 loop is CASSEPAETQYF. The CDR3, as DNA: TGTGCCAGCAGTGAACCTGCGGAGACCCAGTACTTC.